A selection of T cell receptor beta chains follows, all from one sample in a study of T cell repertoires in cytomegalovirus infection. TCRdb re-called the reads with MiXCR, one entry per CDR3 protein. The table shows around 530,000 distinct CDR3 sequences, with 26% occurring only once. Sequencing was performed on PBMCs. Receptors originate from a human donor in good health (CMV status not recorded). Some clones in this sample may be carry-over from other donors' samples. The CDR3 runs from the conserved cysteine through the conserved F or W. A D gene is named only where the DNA matches it firmly. Only some rows state a clone size, as once, few, many or a class for expanded clones.

CASFLSWGDTQYF,TGTGCCAGCTTTCTTAGTTGGGGAGATACGCAGTATTTT,.,TRBJ2-3,.,TRBV28
CASSTPGLGSYEQYF,TGTGCCAGCAGTACGCCGGGATTGGGCTCCTACGAGCAGTACTTC,.,TRBJ2-7,few,TRBV6-5
CATSRALAGGNEQFF,TGTGCCACCAGCAGAGCGCTAGCGGGAGGGAATGAGCAGTTCTTC,TRBD2,TRBJ2-1,.,TRBV15
CASSDPQGWEHF,TGTGCCAGCAGTGACCCACAGGGATGGGAGCATTTT,.,TRBJ1-5,.,TRBV6-2/TRBV6-3
CASSYGIQGARNEQFF,TGTGCCAGCAGTTATGGGATCCAGGGGGCGCGCAATGAGCAGTTCTTC,TRBD1,TRBJ2-1,.,TRBV6-1
CASSYSTSAYEQYF,TGTGCCAGCAGTTACTCGACTAGCGCCTACGAGCAGTACTTC,TRBD2,TRBJ2-7,many,TRBV6-2/TRBV6-3
CSARGTSGKSSYEQYF,TGCAGTGCTAGAGGGACTAGCGGGAAGAGCTCCTACGAGCAGTACTTC,TRBD2,TRBJ2-7,.,TRBV20-1
CSVAGQGREQYF,TGCAGCGTTGCGGGACAGGGACGGGAGCAGTATTTT,TRBD1,TRBJ2-3,few,TRBV29-1
CASSIIGGSSYNEQFF,TGTGCCAGTAGTATTATCGGCGGGAGCTCCTACAATGAGCAGTTCTTC,TRBD2,TRBJ2-1,few,TRBV19
CSVPVGPDTQYF,TGCAGCGTTCCCGTGGGGCCAGATACGCAGTATTTT,.,TRBJ2-3,few,TRBV29-1
CATSSAYGQAGNEQFF,TGTGCCACCAGTTCGGCATATGGACAGGCGGGGAATGAGCAGTTCTTC,.,TRBJ2-1,.,TRBV24-1
CASSPRRSGGSYNEQFF,TGTGCCAGCTCACCAAGGAGATCAGGGGGGTCCTACAATGAGCAGTTCTTC,.,TRBJ2-1,.,TRBV18
CASRGGGADTGELFF,TGTGCCAGCAGGGGCGGGGGCGCCGACACCGGGGAGCTGTTTTTT,.,TRBJ2-2,few,TRBV18
CASSLVYGRNSPLHF,TGTGCCAGCAGCTTAGTGTACGGGAGGAACTCACCCCTCCACTTT,.,TRBJ1-6,.,TRBV7-2
CSVPAEEDTGELFF,TGCAGCGTCCCAGCGGAGGAGGACACCGGGGAGCTGTTTTTT,.,TRBJ2-2,.,TRBV29-1
CASSPRQELSGANVLTF,TGCGCCAGCAGCCCCCGACAGGAACTCTCTGGGGCCAACGTCCTGACTTTC,.,TRBJ2-6,.,TRBV4-3
CASSPGFSYEQYF,TGTGCCAGCAGCCCAGGGTTCTCCTACGAGCAGTACTTC,.,TRBJ2-7,.,TRBV6-5
CASSPGLAGGEGQFF,TGTGCCAGTAGTCCCGGACTAGCGGGCGGGGAGGGGCAGTTCTTC,TRBD2,TRBJ2-1,.,TRBV19
CASSQETTVWNEKLFF,TGCGCCAGCAGCCAGGAGACAACGGTCTGGAATGAAAAACTGTTTTTT,.,TRBJ1-4,.,TRBV4-1
CASSYPGADTQYF,TGTGCCAGCAGTTACCCAGGGGCTGATACGCAGTATTTT,.,TRBJ2-3,.,TRBV6-1
CASSPLTTGYGYTF,TGCGCCAGCAGCCCCCTGACCACAGGGTACGGCTACACCTTC,.,TRBJ1-2,.,TRBV4-1
CASSLAGTGSGNTIYF,TGTGCCAGCAGCTTAGCTGGGACTGGCTCTGGAAACACCATATATTTT,.,TRBJ1-3,few,TRBV7-2
CASSPRPGTSGTSSYEQYF,TGTGCCAGTAGTCCGCGACCCGGGACTAGCGGGACATCCTCCTACGAGCAGTACTTC,TRBD2,TRBJ2-7,.,TRBV19
CASSYSRGRTVRHYGYTF,TGTGCCAGCAGTTACTCGAGAGGGCGCACAGTGAGACACTATGGCTACACCTTC,.,TRBJ1-2,.,TRBV6-2/TRBV6-3
CASSLRQTNQETQYF,TGTGCCAGCAGCTTAAGGCAGACGAACCAAGAGACCCAGTACTTC,.,TRBJ2-5,many,TRBV7-9
CASSRGPRGNQPQHF,TGTGCCAGTAGCCGGGGACCTCGCGGCAATCAGCCCCAGCATTTT,.,TRBJ1-5,few,TRBV19
CASSLIRGEAFF,TGTGCCAGCAGCCTCATTCGGGGTGAAGCTTTCTTT,.,TRBJ1-1,many,TRBV7-2
CSARAPGGRETQYF,TGCAGTGCTAGAGCTCCGGGAGGACGTGAGACCCAGTACTTC,TRBD2,TRBJ2-5,.,TRBV20-1
CASSFRGSNTEAFF,TGTGCCAGCAGTTTTCGGGGATCCAACACTGAAGCTTTCTTT,.,TRBJ1-1,.,TRBV28
CAISEVLSGSHNEQFF,TGTGCCATCAGTGAGGTACTTAGCGGGAGTCACAATGAGCAGTTCTTC,TRBD2,TRBJ2-1,few,TRBV10-3
CASSWTGAGANVLTF,TGTGCCAGCAGCTGGACAGGGGCTGGGGCCAACGTCCTGACTTTC,TRBD1,TRBJ2-6,.,TRBV28
CSVVVGFMNTEAFF,TGCAGCGTTGTCGTAGGATTCATGAACACTGAAGCTTTCTTT,.,TRBJ1-1,.,TRBV29-1
CASSSGSNYNEQFF,TGTGCCAGCAGCTCAGGGTCGAACTACAATGAGCAGTTCTTC,.,TRBJ2-1,.,TRBV7-9
CASSQVRQGAYEQYF,TGTGCCAGCAGCCAAGTAAGGCAAGGAGCCTACGAGCAGTACTTC,.,TRBJ2-7,few,TRBV4-2
CASSWTGLQEKLFF,TGTGCCAGCAGTTGGACAGGGCTTCAGGAAAAACTGTTTTTT,TRBD1,TRBJ1-4,.,TRBV6-2/TRBV6-3
CASSMRAGHGELFF,TGTGCCAGTAGTATGAGGGCGGGTCACGGGGAGCTGTTTTTT,.,TRBJ2-2,.,TRBV19
CASSQEGTGYDEKLFF,TGCGCCAGCAGCCAAGAAGGGACAGGGTATGATGAAAAACTGTTTTTT,TRBD1,TRBJ1-4,.,TRBV4-1
CSAEGPGGGKNIQYF,TGCAGTGCCGAGGGGCCAGGAGGGGGCAAAAACATTCAGTACTTC,.,TRBJ2-4,.,TRBV20-1